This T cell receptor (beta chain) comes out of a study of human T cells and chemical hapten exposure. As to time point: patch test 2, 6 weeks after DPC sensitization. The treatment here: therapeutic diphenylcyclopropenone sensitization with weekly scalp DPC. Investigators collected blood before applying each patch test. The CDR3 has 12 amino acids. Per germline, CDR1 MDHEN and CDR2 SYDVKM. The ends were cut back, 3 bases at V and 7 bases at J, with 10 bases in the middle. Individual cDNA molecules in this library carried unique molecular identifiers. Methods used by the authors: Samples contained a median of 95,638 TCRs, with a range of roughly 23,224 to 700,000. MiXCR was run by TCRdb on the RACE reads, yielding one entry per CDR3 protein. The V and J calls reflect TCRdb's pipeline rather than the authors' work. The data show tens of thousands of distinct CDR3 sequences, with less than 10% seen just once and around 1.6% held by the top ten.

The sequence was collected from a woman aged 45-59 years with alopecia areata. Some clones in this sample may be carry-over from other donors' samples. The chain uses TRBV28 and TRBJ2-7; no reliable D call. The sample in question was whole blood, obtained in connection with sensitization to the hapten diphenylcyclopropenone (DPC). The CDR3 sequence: CASSFFRREQYF. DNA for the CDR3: TGTGCCAGCAGTTTTTTCAGAAGGGAGCAGTACTTC.